These 17 T cell receptor beta chains came from one sample sequenced in a study of blood T cell repertoires in COVID-19. TCRdb keeps only in-frame clones here, not all; method: immunoSEQ multiplex PCR. The table includes 100,000 to 150,000 clones, around 70% detected once. Sequencing was done on a sample of peripheral blood. These receptor sequences come from a man older than 75 with COVID-19, enrolled during active disease.

This chain connects TRBV18 to TRBJ1-5; D gene ambiguous. Germline V gives CDR1 KGHSH, CDR2 LQKENI. Deletions cut 2 bases from V and 15 bases from J, with 11 bases between. The length of the CDR3 is 11 residues. Here the CDR3 DNA reads TGTGCCAGCTCACCAGTCGGAGCAGTGCATTTT. This sequence encodes CASSPVGAVHF.

The genes are TRBV7-2 and TRBJ1-3; 8 bases are a match to TRBD1. Unmatched junction bases numbered 10, after V lost 1 base and J lost 2 bases. Germline CDR1 and CDR2: SGHTA and FQGNSA. The CDR3 spans 18 residues. Here the CDR3 DNA reads TGTGCCAGCAGCTTAGACGGGTCTGCAGGGGGCCCTGGAAACACCATATATTTT. As protein: CASSLDGSAGGPGNTIYF.

The J gene is TRBJ2-7, the V gene TRBV20-1; tentatively, D is TRBD1 (7 bases). Trimming stripped 4 bases from V and 7 bases from J, with 17 bases between. Germline lookup yields CDR1 DFQATT and CDR2 SNEGSKA (reference sequence). The CDR3 has 13 residues. CDR3 sequence (DNA): TGCAGTGCTATTGACAGGGCCCGGGGGGAGCAGTACTTC. Its translation is CSAIDRARGEQYF.

The rearrangement links TRBV4-1 to TRBJ1-1; D is unresolved. The CDR3 consists of 15 residues. Germline CDR1 is MGHRA and CDR2 is YSYEKL. Trimming pared 0 bases from V and 6 bases from J, leaving 14 bases between. CDR3: CASSQDISSGSEAFF. The DNA of the CDR3 is TGCGCCAGCAGCCAAGATATCAGTTCTGGCTCTGAAGCTTTCTTT.

In its sample, this clone was seen once. V and J are TRBV28 and TRBJ2-5; 10 bases align to TRBD2. Germline CDR1 reads MDHEN; CDR2 reads SYDVKM. CDR3 length: 15 residues. With V trimmed by 4 bases and J by 1 base, 3 bases remained unmatched. In DNA, the CDR3 is TGTGCCAGCAGTTGGACTAGCGGACGCCAAGAGACCCAGTACTTC. It is translated as CASSWTSGRQETQYF.

The chain couples TRBV24-1 to TRBJ2-1, with D tentatively TRBD1 (5 bases). Germline V lookup: CDR1 KGHDR, CDR2 SFDVKD. The CDR3 has 16 residues. The V gene lost 1 base and the J gene lost 7 bases, with 16 bases spanning the gap. CDR3 sequence (DNA): TGTGCCACCAGTGATTTTGCGGACAAGGGATGGAATGAGCAGTTCTTC. This gives the protein CATSDFADKGWNEQFF.

The chain joins TRBV12-3 or TRBV12-4 to TRBJ1-1, with D unclear. The CDR3 loop spans 10 amino acids. V dropped 6 bases and J dropped 6 bases, with 5 bases sitting between them. CDR3 loop: CASRRAEAFF. The CDR3 region has the DNA TGTGCCAGCAGGAGGGCTGAAGCTTTCTTT.

This clone was detected only a few times. The rearrangement joins TRBV5-4 to TRBJ2-7; 14 nucleotides agree with TRBD2. V lost 0 bases, J lost 13 bases, and 12 bases stayed unmatched. CDR1 and CDR2 (germline): SGHNT, YYREEE (reference sequence). The CDR3 loop spans 16 amino acids. CDR3 DNA: TGTGCCAGCAGCTTGGGGCCACCGGGACTAGCGGGAGTTCTTTACTTC. Protein product: CASSLGPPGLAGVLYF.

The chain has TRBV5-5 and TRBJ1-2, with D possibly matching TRBD1 (5 bases). Germline-derived CDR1 and CDR2 are SGHKS and YYEKEE (reference sequence). This CDR3 contains 18 residues. Trimming cost V 1 base and J 2 bases, with 21 bases left between them. The CDR3: CASSLRATDLSGNYGYTF. The CDR3 DNA reads TGTGCCAGCAGCTTGAGGGCGACAGACCTCAGTGGAAACTATGGCTACACCTTC.

The V gene is TRBV5-1, the J gene TRBJ1-6; 7 bases align to TRBD1. Germline V CDR1 and CDR2: SGHRS, YFSETQ. The CDR3 spans 14 residues. J gave up 7 bases and V 4 bases, and 5 bases lay outside the gene matches. CDR3 sequence (DNA): TGCGCCAGCAGCCTCGGGACAGTAAATTCACCCCTCCACTTT. This codes for CASSLGTVNSPLHF. The whole variable domain, remainder taken from reference TRBV5-1 and TRBJ1-6, is KAGVTQTPRYLIKTRGQQVTLSCSPISGHRSVSWYQQTPGQGLQFLFEYFSETQRNKGNFPGRFSGRQFSNSRSEMNVSTLELGDSALYLCASSLGTVNSPLHFGNGTRLTVT.

This clone was seen more than once but under ten times. The rearrangement joins TRBV5-6 to TRBJ2-4; 14 nucleotides align to TRBD2. After removal of 4 bases from V and 8 bases from J, the junction contained 8 bases not matched to a gene. CDR1 is SGHDT and CDR2 is YYEEEE in the germline V gene. CDR3 length equals 16 residues. The CDR3 DNA sequence: TGTGCCAGCAGCCAGGGGACTAGCGGGAGTGGTTACATTCAGTACTTC. It yields the protein CASSQGTSGSGYIQYF.

The chain links TRBV6-6 to TRBJ1-4; weak D call: TRBD1 (5 bases). CDR1 is MNHNY, CDR2 SVGAGI, per germline (reference sequence). Trimming shortened V by 8 bases and J by 8 bases, and 15 bases separated the two germline ends. The CDR3 covers 13 residues. This CDR3 reads CASSKGLEEKLFF. The CDR3 coding sequence is TGTGCCAGCTCTAAGGGGCTAGAAGAAAAACTGTTTTTT.

This clone was seen only a few times. The genes are TRBV19 and TRBJ1-6; 9 bases match TRBD1. After removal of 6 bases from V and 6 bases from J, the junction contained 9 bases not matched to a gene. CDR3 length: 16 amino acids. Germline V gene data show CDR1 as LNHDA and CDR2 as SQIVND (reference sequence). CDR3 nucleotide sequence: TGTGCCAGTAGCGTGAAACAGGGGGCAAGTAATTCACCCCTCCACTTT. Its translation: CASSVKQGASNSPLHF.

The CDR3 protein is CASSSGRGSYNEQFF. The CDR3 region has the DNA TGTGCCAGCAGTAGCGGGAGGGGTTCCTACAATGAGCAGTTCTTC. The chain is built from TRBV6-5 and TRBJ2-1, with 10 bases aligning to TRBD2. V lost 5 bases, J lost 1 base, and 2 bases stayed unmatched. The germline gives CDR1 MNHEY, CDR2 SVGAGI. The CDR3 is made up of 15 amino acids.

Many counts were recorded for this clone. The genes are TRBV19 and TRBJ2-1, with 7 bases fitting TRBD2. Germline trimming cut 7 bases from V and 4 bases from J; bases unmatched to any gene: 13. Per germline, CDR1 LNHDA and CDR2 SQIVND (reference sequence). CDR3 length: 16 amino acids. In DNA, the CDR3 is TGTGCCAGTACCGACCTGGGGAGGGGACTTTACAATGAGCAGTTCTTC. This sequence encodes CASTDLGRGLYNEQFF.

This sequence joins TRBV20-1 and TRBJ2-2; 14 bases map to TRBD2. Per the germline V gene, CDR1 is DFQATT and CDR2 is SNEGSKA (reference sequence). V dropped 3 bases and J dropped 4; count of bases not matched to a gene: 10. This CDR3 is built from 18 residues. The CDR3 nucleotides read TGCAGTGCTAGTAGCGGGGGACTAGCGGGAGTGAGCACCGGGGAGCTGTTTTTT. The encoded protein is CSASSGGLAGVSTGELFF.

The chain is built from TRBV7-8 and TRBJ2-3, with 8 bases fitting TRBD1. The CDR3 is 14 amino acids. Germline-derived CDR1 and CDR2 are SGHVS and FQNEAQ. V lost 3 bases to trimming and J lost 3 bases; unmatched junction nucleotides: 2. The CDR3 sequence: CASSFGQGTDTQYF. CDR3 in DNA: TGTGCCAGCAGCTTCGGACAGGGAACAGATACGCAGTATTTT.